The entry below describes one TCR beta chain. Antigen specificity is unknown. The record originates from a study of tumor-infiltrating lymphocytes in primary liver carcinoma. Study findings and constraints: Samples were bulk unsorted, so CD4+ and CD8+ repertoires were not compared.

Researchers generated TCR beta cDNA from around 0.55 ug of total RNA, relying on a constant-region primer. Libraries for TCR beta were built through three nested multiplex PCR rounds, which together made up a slightly modified ARM-PCR procedure. With TRBV1-TRBV30 forward primers and a C-beta reverse primer, the first two PCR rounds were run for approximately 9 cycles each. TCRdb re-called the multiplex PCR reads with MiXCR, one entry per CDR3 protein. Of 150,000 to 200,000 distinct CDR3 sequences listed, around 60% were seen once; the top ten hold 70% to 80%. The study extracted blood RNA from unsorted whole blood and also extracted germline DNA. Germline lookup yields CDR1 SGHAT and CDR2 FQNNGV. The CDR3 is made up of 14 amino acids.

This receptor was taken from a man aged 35 to 55 with primary liver carcinoma and hepatitis B virus infection. The V call is TRBV11-2, the J call TRBJ2-7; the D is unclear. Sequenced input: peripheral blood. CDR3: CGSNLTDGAYEQYF. Here the CDR3 DNA reads TGTGGCAGTAACTTGACCGACGGAGCCTACGAGCAGTACTTC.